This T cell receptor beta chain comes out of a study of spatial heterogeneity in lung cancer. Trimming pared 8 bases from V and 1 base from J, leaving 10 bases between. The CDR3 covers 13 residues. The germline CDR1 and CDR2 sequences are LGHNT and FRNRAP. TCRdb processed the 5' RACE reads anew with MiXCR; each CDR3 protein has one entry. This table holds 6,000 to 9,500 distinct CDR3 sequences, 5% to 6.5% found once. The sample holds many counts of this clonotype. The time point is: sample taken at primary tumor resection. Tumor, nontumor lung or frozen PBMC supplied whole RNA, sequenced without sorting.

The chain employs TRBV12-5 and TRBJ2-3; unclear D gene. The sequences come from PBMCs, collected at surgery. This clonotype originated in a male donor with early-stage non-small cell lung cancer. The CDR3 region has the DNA TGTGCTAGTCAGGTCTGGGGCACAGATACGCAGTATTTT. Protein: CASQVWGTDTQYF.